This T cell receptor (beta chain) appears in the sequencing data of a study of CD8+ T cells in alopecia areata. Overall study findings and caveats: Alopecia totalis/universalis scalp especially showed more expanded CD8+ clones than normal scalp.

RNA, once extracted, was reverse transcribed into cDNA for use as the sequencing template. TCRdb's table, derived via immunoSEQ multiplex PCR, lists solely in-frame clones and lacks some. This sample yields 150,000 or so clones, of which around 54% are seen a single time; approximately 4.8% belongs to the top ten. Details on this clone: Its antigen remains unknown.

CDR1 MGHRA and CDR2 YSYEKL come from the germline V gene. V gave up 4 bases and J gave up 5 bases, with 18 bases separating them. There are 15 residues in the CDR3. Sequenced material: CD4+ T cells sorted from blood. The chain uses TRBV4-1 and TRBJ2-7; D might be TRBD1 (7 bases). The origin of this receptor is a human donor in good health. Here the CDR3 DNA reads TGCGCCAGCAGCCCAGTCCAGGGGGGCGGCGACGAGCAGTACTTC. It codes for CASSPVQGGGDEQYF.